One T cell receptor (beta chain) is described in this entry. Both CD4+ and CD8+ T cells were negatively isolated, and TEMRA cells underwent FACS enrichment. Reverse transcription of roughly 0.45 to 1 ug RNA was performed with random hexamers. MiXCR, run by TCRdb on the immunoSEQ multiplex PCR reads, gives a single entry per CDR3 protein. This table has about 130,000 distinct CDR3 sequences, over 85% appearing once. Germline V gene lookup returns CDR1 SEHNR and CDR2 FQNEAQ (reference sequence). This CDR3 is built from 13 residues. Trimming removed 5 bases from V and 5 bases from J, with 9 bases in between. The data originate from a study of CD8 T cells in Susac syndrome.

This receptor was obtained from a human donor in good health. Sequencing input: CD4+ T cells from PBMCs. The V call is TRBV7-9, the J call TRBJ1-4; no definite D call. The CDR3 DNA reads TGTGCCAGCAGCGCCCTGATGAATGAAAAACTGTTTTTT. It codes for CASSALMNEKLFF.